This T cell receptor (beta chain) was identified during a study of T cells after yellow fever vaccination. Study outcomes and limitations: Some clonotypes were seen in both the CD4 and the CD8 compartments. These made up a small share and likely arose from convergent recombination.

Germline loops: CDR1 SQVTM, CDR2 ANQGSEA. V lost 5 bases to trimming and J lost 1 base; unmatched junction nucleotides: 7. The CDR3 runs to 14 residues. This clonotype showed up many times. The target antigen is unknown. Via MiXCR, TCRdb re-called the 5' RACE reads, giving one row per CDR3 protein. This repertoire shows over 150,000 distinct CDR3 sequences, approximately 6.2% found once; its top ten account for roughly 3%. This material consisted of CD4+ T cells sorted from PBMCs, taken on the day of the first yellow fever vaccination. The chain carries TRBV29-1 and TRBJ2-5; 7 bases align to TRBD2. The TCR comes from a man aged 18 to 35 who received the YFV17D yellow fever vaccine. CDR3 nucleotides: TGCAGCGTTTCTGGGGTAGCGGGCCAAGAGACCCAGTACTTC. Its translation is CSVSGVAGQETQYF.